This T cell receptor beta chain was identified during a study of identifying expanded T cells in peripheral blood. Collection occurred without any documented infections or immune events in donors. Study findings and constraints: About 1.2 clones differed between technical replicates, versus 16.4 and 19 over time. Approximately two-week clone count variance significantly increased as total template count grew.

V dropped 3 bases and J dropped 1 base, with 10 bases sitting between them. Germline V gene lookup returns CDR1 SGHAT and CDR2 FQNNGV. This CDR3 is 15 amino acids long. Data came from immunoSEQ multiplex PCR; TCRdb stores just in-frame clones and leaves some out. The sample holds fewer than 60,000 clones, around 82% seen once. In the case of this clone: Its antigen is still unknown.

The sequence was collected from a person aged 18 to 70 in good health. The rearrangement joins TRBV11-2 to TRBJ2-4; D not resolved. Sequencing used blood. The CDR3 here is CASSFLSDAKNIQYF. For the CDR3, the DNA is TGTGCCAGCAGCTTTTTGTCTGACGCCAAAAACATTCAGTACTTC.